The rows below give T cell receptor beta chains drawn from one sample of a study of post-analysis software for immune sequencing data. TCRdb re-derived calls from the PCR reads in MiXCR, one entry per CDR3 protein. Here the sample spans hundreds of thousands of distinct CDR3 sequences, more than 50% being singletons. Sequencing was carried out using blood. Every receptor here comes from a girl aged 2-10 years with multiple sclerosis. The CDR3 runs from the conserved cysteine through the conserved F or W. Expanded clones get a size class; other rows say once, few or many, or leave the size out.

j_gene | v_gene | abundance | CDR3aa
. | TRBV6-1 | . | CASGGPGAYYEQYF
TRBJ2-2 | TRBV11-2 | . | CASSPPTRGQGELFF
TRBJ1-2 | TRBV14 | . | CASSLLTGDVYGYTF
TRBJ2-4 | TRBV4-2 | . | CASSPGQATLTKNIQYF
TRBJ2-7 | TRBV30 | . | CAWSVLREQYF
TRBJ1-5 | TRBV20-1 | . | CSASRRGEVGQPQHF
TRBJ1-5 | TRBV5-1 | once | CASSQGTLENQPQHF
TRBJ2-7 | TRBV13 | . | CASSRDRVEQYF
TRBJ2-3 | TRBV5-1 | few | CASSLSRRTDTQYF
TRBJ2-7 | TRBV6-1 | . | CASRRSDHFYEQYF
TRBJ2-5 | TRBV29-1 | few | CSVEELAGVLETQYF
. | TRBV2 | . | CASSRQGINEQYF
TRBJ2-7 | TRBV3-1 | . | CASSQGRQTSYEQYF
TRBJ2-5 | TRBV7-9 | . | CASSQLGIQETQYF
TRBJ1-2 | TRBV6-1 | . | CASSSQVLAAYGYTF